This TCR beta chain appears in the sequencing data of a study of OX40 agonist ivuxolimab in advanced cancers. General study points: The mean number of expanded clones was higher in CD8+ T cells than in CD4+.

This clone showed up just once. Its specificity is not known. Produced via immunoSEQ multiplex PCR; TCRdb's table is partial and in-frame only. The profile shows nearly 95,000 clones, approximately 94% of them singletons. Source: CD4+ or CD8+ T cells sorted from blood, taken in a trial of the OX40 agonist ivuxolimab. The origin of this receptor is an adult with an advanced solid tumor such as melanoma, head and neck, liver or kidney cancer.

The CDR3 coding sequence is TGTGCCAGCAGCTTTCGGGGGCAGGGGTACGAGCAGTACTTC. Protein sequence: CASSFRGQGYEQYF. The V gene is TRBV11-3, the J gene TRBJ2-7; either TRBD1 or TRBD2 may fit D (6 bases each). The CDR3 contains 14 residues. The germline V and J ends were trimmed by 3 bases and 4 bases, with 13 bases remaining between them. Germline CDR1 and CDR2: SGHNT and YENEEA.